This T cell receptor beta chain was identified during a study of T cells in Graves' hyperthyroidism and ophthalmopathy. Researchers amplified the TCR beta CDR3 regions from RNA transcripts. Primed by the HTBI set, a first-round RT-PCR was run on the TCR CDR3. TCRdb re-analysed the multiplex PCR reads in MiXCR, keeping a single row per CDR3 protein. The table has hundreds of thousands of distinct CDR3 sequences, 40% to 55% seen once. V shed 3 bases and J shed 1 base, with 6 bases lying between them. The germline CDR1 and CDR2 sequences are SEHNR and FQNEAQ (reference sequence). This CDR3 contains 13 residues. This clonotype was counted many times. Disease duration under 2 months; hyperthyroidism patients were aged 18 to 65.

J is TRBJ2-5 and V is TRBV7-9; no definite D call. This sequence originates from a young woman with Graves' hyperthyroidism. Sequences were obtained from peripheral blood or thyroid tissue (not recorded which). CDR3 sequence reads: CASSLYSQETQYF. As DNA, the CDR3 is TGTGCCAGCAGCTTGTACAGCCAAGAGACCCAGTACTTC. The variable domain in full, with the rest retrieved from reference TRBV7-9 and TRBJ2-5, is DTGVSQNPRHKITKRGQNVTFRCDPISEHNRLYWYRQTLGQGPEFLTYFQNEAQLEKSRLLSDRFSAERPKGSFSTLEIQRTEQGDSAMYLCASSLYSQETQYFGPGTRLLVL.